Listed below are T cell receptor beta chains from one sample, sequenced in a study of blood T cell repertoires in COVID-19. Assay: immunoSEQ multiplex PCR; the TCRdb copy retains only in-frame clones and omits some. The sample includes tens of thousands of clones, around 90% of them seen just once. The specimen sequenced was peripheral blood. The receptor source for this set is a woman aged 70-85 years with acute or convalescent COVID-19. Both conserved end residues are part of each CDR3. A D gene is named only where the DNA matches it firmly. The size of a clone is reported for some rows only, either as once, few or many, or as a class for expanded clones.

TRBJ2-7 | TRBV20-1 | . | . | CSARDSYEQYF | TGCAGTGCCCGCGACAGCTACGAGCAGTACTTC
TRBJ1-1 | TRBV6-5 | . | TRBD1 | CASSYGTGNTEAFF | TGTGCCAGCAGTTACGGGACAGGGAACACTGAAGCTTTCTTT
TRBJ1-4 | TRBV5-5 | . | . | CASSLTTGEEKLFF | TGTGCCAGCAGCTTGACGACTGGCGAAGAAAAACTGTTTTTT
TRBJ1-2 | TRBV5-1 | . | . | CASSPAGGYYGYTF | TGCGCCAGCAGCCCTGCGGGGGGCTACTATGGCTACACCTTC
TRBJ1-6 | TRBV5-6 | . | . | CASSLVQVDNSPLHF | TGTGCCAGCAGCTTGGTCCAGGTCGACAATTCACCCCTCCACTTT
TRBJ2-7 | TRBV7-9 | . | . | CASSLAGTQGRYSYEQYF | TGTGCCAGCAGCTTAGCGGGGACACAGGGGAGGTATTCCTACGAGCAGTACTTC
TRBJ1-4 | TRBV19 | . | . | CASSNGRSPWEKLFF | TGTGCCAGTAGTAATGGCAGGTCACCTTGGGAAAAACTGTTTTTT
TRBJ2-7 | TRBV5-1 | . | TRBD1 | CASGTGNSYEQYF | TGCGCCAGCGGGACAGGGAACTCCTACGAGCAGTACTTC
TRBJ2-3 | TRBV7-9 | . | . | CASSRETGADTQYF | TGTGCCAGCAGCCGGGAGACGGGGGCAGATACGCAGTATTTT
TRBJ2-7 | TRBV15 | once | TRBD1 | CATSRPGQGIYEQYF | TGTGCCACCAGCAGACCCGGACAGGGCATCTACGAGCAGTACTTC
TRBJ1-5 | TRBV5-1 | . | . | CASSPGSNQPQHF | TGCGCCAGCAGCCCAGGAAGCAATCAGCCCCAGCATTTT
TRBJ2-2 | TRBV6-5 | . | . | CASSYNTGGDSIF | TGTGCCAGCAGTTACAACACCGGCGGGGACTCAATTTTT
TRBJ1-5 | TRBV5-5 | . | . | CASSSDGISNQPQHF | TGTGCCAGCAGCTCCGACGGGATCAGCAATCAGCCCCAGCATTTT
TRBJ2-1 | TRBV11-2 | . | . | CASSLAGNEQFF | TGTGCCAGCAGCTTAGCGGGCAATGAGCAGTTCTTC
TRBJ1-6 | TRBV4-2 | . | TRBD1 | CASSPEPYSGTGFSYNSPLHF | TGTGCCAGCAGCCCTGAGCCTTATTCCGGGACAGGGTTTTCCTATAATTCACCCCTCCACTTT
TRBJ2-3 | TRBV10-2 | . | TRBD2 | CASSELLAGGHLSTDTQYF | TGCGCCAGCAGTGAGCTACTAGCGGGGGGCCATCTAAGCACAGATACGCAGTATTTT
TRBJ2-7 | TRBV12-3/TRBV12-4 | . | . | CASSFIRDEQYF | TGTGCCAGCAGTTTCATCAGGGACGAGCAGTACTTC
TRBJ1-1 | TRBV5-1 | . | TRBD1 | CASSFNRGVTEAFF | TGCGCCAGCAGCTTTAACAGGGGGGTCACTGAAGCTTTCTTT
TRBJ2-7 | TRBV4-1 | . | TRBD1 | CASSPGQGAGEQYF | TGCGCCAGCAGCCCCGGACAGGGGGCGGGGGAGCAGTACTTC
TRBJ2-7 | TRBV19 | . | TRBD2 | CASSETSGPLYEQYF | TGTGCCAGTAGTGAAACTAGCGGACCCCTCTACGAGCAGTACTTC